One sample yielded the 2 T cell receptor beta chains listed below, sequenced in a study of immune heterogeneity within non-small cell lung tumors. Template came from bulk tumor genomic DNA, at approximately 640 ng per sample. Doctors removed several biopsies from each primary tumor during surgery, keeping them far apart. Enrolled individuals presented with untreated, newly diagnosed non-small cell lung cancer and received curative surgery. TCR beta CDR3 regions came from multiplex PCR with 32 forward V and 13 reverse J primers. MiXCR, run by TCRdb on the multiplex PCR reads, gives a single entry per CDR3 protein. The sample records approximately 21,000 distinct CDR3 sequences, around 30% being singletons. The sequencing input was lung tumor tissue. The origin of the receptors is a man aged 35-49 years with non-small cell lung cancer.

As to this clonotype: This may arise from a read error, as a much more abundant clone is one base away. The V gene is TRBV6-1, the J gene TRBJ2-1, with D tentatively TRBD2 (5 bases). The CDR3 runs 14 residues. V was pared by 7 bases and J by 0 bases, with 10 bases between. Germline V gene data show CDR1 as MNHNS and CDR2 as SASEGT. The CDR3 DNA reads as TGTGCCAGCAACACTAGATTCTCCTACAATGAGCAGTTCTTC. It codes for CASNTRFSYNEQFF.

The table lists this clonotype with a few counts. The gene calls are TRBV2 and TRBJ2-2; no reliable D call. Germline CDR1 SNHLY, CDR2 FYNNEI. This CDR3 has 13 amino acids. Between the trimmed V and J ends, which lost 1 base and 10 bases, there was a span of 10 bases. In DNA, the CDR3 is TGTGCCAGCAGTGAAGTGTGGGGATCGGAGCTGTTTTTT. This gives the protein CASSEVWGSELFF.